What follows describes a single T cell receptor beta chain. In this sample, this clonotype turned up a few times. Its recognized antigen is unknown. Base quality data are lacking; no much larger clone is found one base away. The CDR3, from cysteine to phenylalanine, totals 14 residues. Of the read, only the CDR3 DNA is kept; its 42 bases are in frame from base 1. Trimming removed 0 bases from V and 3 bases from J, leaving 9 bases between the germline ends. The germline V gene yields SGDLS for CDR1 and YYNGEE for CDR2. The receptor library was made with 5' RACE. A second roughly 6 to 12 cycle PCR used a sample-barcoded 5' primer and a J-beta primer mix. A template-switch 5' adaptor carrying 12 random nucleotides introduced a unique molecular identifier onto each TCR beta cDNA molecule. Each sample yielded at least 2.5 million CDR3-containing paired-end reads. The Mint cDNA synthesis kit, primed by a TRBC-specific oligonucleotide, was used to synthesize first-strand cDNA from all RNA. All cDNA was treated with uracil-DNA glycosylase and then went through a first 18-cycle PCR with the universal primers M1SS and BC2_uni_R. The original methods were these. Each sample was normalized by randomly selecting 1 million high-quality reads, each carrying a distinct molecular identifier. Reads with shared molecular identifiers were discarded instead of being binned into consensus sequences. MiTCR, run with a Q25 quality threshold and the strictest error-elimination algorithm, handled CDR3 identification, clonotype clustering and error correction. A nonparametric unseen species model using Euler transformation provided a lower-bound estimate of total TCR beta diversity. The public reads were run again by TCRdb, first through fastp at Q25 and then through MiXCR, and only productive beta chains were kept. Every entry covers one CDR3 protein and lists the most common genes and DNA from its rows. These V and J calls rely on TCRdb rather than the paper's analysis. In all, the sample holds approximately 2,000,000 distinct CDR3 sequences, and about two fifths of those were seen once. The ten largest clones capture under 25% of the sample.

Systemically healthy Caucasian individuals from Russia, about 38 in total and aged roughly 6 to 100 years, were included as donors. Around 10 milliliters of peripheral blood were drawn from each donor into EDTA-treated Vacutainer tubes. Ficoll-Paque density-gradient centrifugation was used to isolate PBMCs, with at least 7 million per sample. Trizol reagent was used to extract total RNA from PBMCs, with at least 5.5 micrograms per sample. Naive CD45RAhigh/CD27high T cell percentages were measured by flow cytometry on a PBMC aliquot from every donor. This sample stems from a study of blood T cells in healthy people across ages (dated by TCRdb to the mid-2010s). Regarding the research as a whole: In model experiments, roughly one uniquely barcoded TCR beta cDNA molecule per two T cells was captured by template switching. Two additional independent replicas of 1 million unique cDNA reads from the same blood draw were analyzed for two donors (one aged 18 to 30 and one aged 80 or older). Four age groups were formed from the donors: young (average approximately 15 years), middle-aged (around 37), aged (62) and long-lived (approximately 78). To track age-related changes in TCR beta repertoire diversity, the study relied on deep sequencing normalized with unique cDNA molecular identifiers. To avoid experimental bias, donors of different ages were distributed randomly across sequencing lanes.

Results the study describes overall, beyond this receptor: Compared with the aged group, the long-lived group had more naive CD4+ T cells, fewer expanded clones and increased TCR diversity, suggesting age selection. Observed TCR beta diversity per million T cells fell roughly linearly with age, and a significant reduction was already apparent by age around 40. Because the CMV infection status of the donors was unknown, age-related changes in expanded clonotypes may potentially have been confounded. There was a strong correlation between observed TCR beta diversity and the percentage of naive T cells measured by flow cytometry. Since profiling was done on bulk unsorted PBMCs, naive and antigen-experienced compartments could not be conclusively compared. Estimates of total diversity based on one million sequenced T cells were considered lower bounds and underestimates.

This chain is built from TRBV9 and TRBJ1-2; the D segment could be TRBD1, given 5 matching bases. Sequenced: blood. The receptor was derived from a human donor in good health. The sequence in DNA is TGTGCCAGCAGCGTAGGGGGGGACGACTATGGCTACACCTTC. It translates to CASSVGGDDYGYTF.